Shown below are 29 T cell receptor beta chains from a single sample sequenced in a study of T cell repertoires in cytomegalovirus infection. TCRdb itself ran the reads through MiXCR, one entry per CDR3 protein. The sample holds roughly 230,000 distinct CDR3 sequences; approximately 17% are singletons and the top ten take around half. Sequences were obtained from CD8+ T cells from PBMCs. These receptors were taken from a human donor in good health (CMV status not recorded). Some clones in this sample may be carry-over from other donors' samples.

The CDR3 bases are TGTGCCAGCAGCTTATATGGTCGACAGGCCTATAATTCACCCCTCCACTTT. Amino acid sequence: CASSLYGRQAYNSPLHF. V usage is TRBV7-8 and J usage is TRBJ1-6, with D possibly matching TRBD1 (6 bases). The CDR3 spans 17 residues. CDR1 is SGHVS, CDR2 FQNEAQ, per germline. Trimming cost V 2 bases and J 2 bases, with 13 bases left between them.

The chain carries TRBV7-4 and TRBJ1-4, with 7 nucleotides matching TRBD1. V lost 3 bases and J lost 6; bases outside the gene matches: 10. CDR3 length: 16 residues. Per the germline V gene, CDR1 is SGHVT and CDR2 is SQSDAQ. In DNA, the CDR3 is TGTGCCAGCAGCTTTGGGGGACAGTGGCGGGATGAAAAACTGTTTTTT. It specifies CASSFGGQWRDEKLFF.

In the case of this clonotype: A single base separates this from a much larger clone, so it may be a read error. This chain joins TRBV6-1 and TRBJ1-1; tentative D call: TRBD1 (5 bases). The CDR3 loop spans 14 amino acids. Per germline, CDR1 MNHNS and CDR2 SASEGT. This chain's CDR3 is CASSERETVTKAFF. CDR3 nucleotide sequence: TGTGCCAGCAGTGAAAGGGAGACAGTCACTAAAGCTTTCTTT.

In this sample, this clonotype turned up many times. The chain has TRBV7-9 and TRBJ1-2, with D maybe TRBD1 (5 bases). This CDR3 contains 12 residues. V was shortened by 4 bases and J by 8 bases, with 11 bases between the two germline ends. Per germline, CDR1 SEHNR and CDR2 FQNEAQ (reference sequence). CDR3 sequence: CASSSGLQGYTF. CDR3 sequence (DNA): TGTGCCAGCAGCTCAGGGTTGCAAGGCTACACCTTC.

There are many counts of this clonotype. The chain has TRBV4-1 and TRBJ1-1; TRBD1 agrees at 7 bases. Unmatched junction bases numbered 2, after V lost 4 bases and J lost 0 bases. The CDR3 covers 14 residues. Germline lookup yields CDR1 MGHRA and CDR2 YSYEKL. CDR3 coding DNA: TGCGCCAGCAGCCTGGACAGGATGAACACTGAAGCTTTCTTT. Protein product: CASSLDRMNTEAFF.

The chain links TRBV4-2 to TRBJ2-1; D is tentatively TRBD1 or TRBD2 (6 bases each). The CDR3 has 12 residues. Deletions cut 7 bases from V and 10 bases from J, with 14 bases between. Germline assignment: CDR1 LGHNA and CDR2 YNFKEQ. The CDR3 loop is CASTIRGGEQFF. CDR3 nucleotide sequence: TGTGCCAGCACCATCAGAGGGGGGGAGCAGTTCTTC.

The genes are TRBV19 and TRBJ2-1; no firm D call. The V end was cut by 7 bases, the J end by 4 bases, with 11 bases between. CDR1 and CDR2 from the germline V gene are LNHDA and SQIVND (reference sequence). The CDR3 length is 13 residues. The CDR3, as DNA: TGTGCCAGTAACCCCACCGGTTACAATGAGCAGTTCTTC. Translating it yields CASNPTGYNEQFF.

This chain connects TRBV4-3 to TRBJ2-1, with D tentatively TRBD2 (5 bases). Trimming pared 5 bases from V and 2 bases from J, leaving 16 bases between. Germline CDR1 reads LGHNA; CDR2 reads YSLEER. This CDR3 is 16 amino acids long. CDR3 DNA: TGCGCCAGCAGCGCTAGCTTCGGGGTCCCCTACAATGAGCAGTTCTTC. Its protein product is CASSASFGVPYNEQFF.

This clonotype was counted only a few times. The chain carries TRBV13 and TRBJ1-4; D unresolved. The germline V gene has CDR1 PRHDT and CDR2 FYEKMQ (reference sequence). V dropped 5 bases and J dropped 4 bases, with 17 bases sitting between them. The CDR3 length is 16 residues. As DNA, the CDR3 is TGTGCCAGCAGCCGCCGCCCCGGAGGCCGTAATGAAAAACTGTTTTTT. Translating it yields CASSRRPGGRNEKLFF.

This clonotype was seen ten or more times. The CDR3, as DNA: TGCGCCAGCAGTGAGATGGATTCGAAGTCTAGTGAGCAGTTCTTC. It translates to CASSEMDSKSSEQFF. This sequence joins TRBV10-2 and TRBJ2-1; D is unclear. Per germline, CDR1 WSHSY and CDR2 SAAADI. V was clipped by 2 bases and J by 9 bases, with 17 bases between them. This CDR3 has 15 amino acids.

In this sample, this clonotype turned up many times. V and J are TRBV20-1 and TRBJ1-1, with D hard to call. Trimming removed 0 bases at V and 1 base at J, with 6 bases between. Looked up from germline, CDR1 is DFQATT and CDR2 is SNEGSKA (reference sequence). The CDR3 extends over 13 amino acids. Written as DNA, the CDR3 is TGCAGTGCTAGAGATTTGGAGAACACTGAAGCTTTCTTT. Protein sequence: CSARDLENTEAFF.

This chain joins TRBV7-9 and TRBJ2-7, with TRBD1 matching over 7 bases. Germline-derived CDR1 and CDR2 are SEHNR and FQNEAQ (reference sequence). The ends lost 4 bases at V and 2 bases at J; junction bases unmatched: 11. This CDR3 is built from 16 residues. Written as DNA, the CDR3 is TGTGCCAGCAGCTCGACAACCGGGACAGAACCCTACGAGCAGTACTTC. Amino acid sequence: CASSSTTGTEPYEQYF. The full variable domain, with the rest looked up from reference TRBV7-9 and TRBJ2-7, is DTGVSQNPRHKITKRGQNVTFRCDPISEHNRLYWYRQTLGQGPEFLTYFQNEAQLEKSRLLSDRFSAERPKGSFSTLEIQRTEQGDSAMYLCASSSTTGTEPYEQYFGPGTRLTVT.

This clonotype was observed many times. The chain has TRBV7-9 and TRBJ2-1; D might be TRBD1 or TRBD2, each matching 5 bases. The CDR3 is made up of 14 amino acids. V was pared by 7 bases and J by 8 bases, with 18 bases between. Germline V gene data show CDR1 as SEHNR and CDR2 as FQNEAQ (reference sequence). CDR3 protein: CASTPPGRGDEQFF. Here the CDR3 DNA reads TGTGCCAGCACCCCCCCCGGAAGGGGAGATGAGCAGTTCTTC. The entire variable domain, with the rest obtained from reference TRBV7-9 and TRBJ2-1, is as follows: DTGVSQNPRHKITKRGQNVTFRCDPISEHNRLYWYRQTLGQGPEFLTYFQNEAQLEKSRLLSDRFSAERPKGSFSTLEIQRTEQGDSAMYLCASTPPGRGDEQFFGPGTRLTVL.

This clonotype was counted a few times. The chain couples TRBV5-3 to TRBJ2-1, with 9 bases fitting TRBD1. TRBV5-3 is annotated as an ORF whose role is uncertain. After removal of 4 bases from V and 6 bases from J, the junction contained 11 bases not matched to a gene. The CDR3 extends over 16 amino acids. The CDR3 region is CARSPRPGQGTNEQFF. Here the CDR3 DNA reads TGTGCCAGAAGCCCCCGCCCGGGACAGGGTACCAATGAGCAGTTCTTC.

For the CDR3, the DNA is TGTGCCAGCAGCTATGGGACAGGGGACTACTACGAGCAGTACTTC. It specifies CASSYGTGDYYEQYF. The chain combines TRBV5-4 with TRBJ2-7, with 10 bases lining up with TRBD1. Germline V gene lookup returns CDR1 SGHNT and CDR2 YYREEE (reference sequence). Trimming removed 3 bases from V and 3 bases from J; junction bases left unmatched: 6. This CDR3 spans 15 amino acids.

This clonotype came up many times. The chain carries TRBV7-3 and TRBJ2-3; D ambiguous. This CDR3 region has 13 residues. Per the germline V gene, CDR1 is SGHTA and CDR2 is FQGTGA. Trimming shortened V by 1 base and J by 4 bases, and 6 bases separated the two germline ends. The DNA for the CDR3 is TGTGCCAGCAGCTTAAGGCGTGCAGATACGCAGTATTTT. It yields the protein CASSLRRADTQYF.

This clonotype was detected only a few times. The chain recombines TRBV20-1 with TRBJ1-2; D unclear. Trimming removed 5 bases at V and 4 bases at J, with 14 bases between. Germline CDR1 reads DFQATT; CDR2 reads SNEGSKA (reference sequence). CDR3 length: 13 residues. This CDR3 reads CSAASSGFYGYTF. In nucleotides, the CDR3 is TGCAGTGCTGCCTCAAGCGGATTCTATGGCTACACCTTC.

This clonotype came up a few times. J is TRBJ2-7 and V is TRBV7-8; TRBD2 aligns across 12 bases. Unmatched junction bases numbered 6, after V lost 4 bases and J lost 5 bases. The CDR3 spans 15 residues. Germline loops: CDR1 SGHVS, CDR2 FQNEAQ. The chain's CDR3 is CASSSTSGGDNEQYF. DNA of the CDR3: TGTGCCAGCAGCTCGACTAGCGGGGGAGACAACGAGCAGTACTTC.

The sample holds many counts of this clonotype. This rearrangement joins TRBV28 to TRBJ2-7; 8 bases match TRBD2. Trimming took 3 bases from V and 3 from J; bases not matched to a gene: 4. This CDR3 comprises 14 residues. The germline CDR1 and CDR2 sequences are MDHEN and SYDVKM. DNA of the CDR3: TGTGCCAGCAGTTTTCTGGCGGGGGGCTACGAGCAGTACTTC. Protein product: CASSFLAGGYEQYF.

This clonotype was recorded a few times. The chain joins TRBV28 to TRBJ2-1; 8 bases map to TRBD1. Germline V lookup: CDR1 MDHEN, CDR2 SYDVKM. V lost 7 bases to trimming and J lost 8 bases; unmatched junction nucleotides: 10. The CDR3 has 14 amino acids. For the CDR3, the DNA is TGTGCCAGCAAAAGGACAGGGTGGGTGGATGAGCAGTTCTTC. This translates into CASKRTGWVDEQFF.

The chain combines TRBV9 with TRBJ1-1; the D gene is possibly TRBD1 (5 bases). Trimming stripped 3 bases from V and 3 bases from J, with 12 bases between. This CDR3 region has 14 residues. The V gene's germline CDR1 is SGDLS and CDR2 YYNGEE. The CDR3 loop reads CASSEHQGYTEAFF. CDR3 bases: TGTGCCAGCAGCGAACATCAGGGTTACACTGAAGCTTTCTTT.

The chain couples TRBV10-3 to TRBJ1-1, with no clear D. Per germline, CDR1 ENHRY and CDR2 SYGVKD. Trimming removed 7 bases from V and 2 bases from J, with 14 bases in between. CDR3 length equals 14 residues. CDR3: CAIKAVNPNTEAFF. The CDR3 DNA sequence: TGTGCCATCAAGGCCGTGAATCCAAACACTGAAGCTTTCTTT.

The chain is built from TRBV12-3 or TRBV12-4 and TRBJ2-5; D gene unclear. The V gene lost 3 bases and the J gene lost 2 bases, with 7 bases spanning the gap. This CDR3 contains 13 residues. CDR3 sequence: CASSLSQQETQYF. CDR3 coding DNA: TGTGCCAGCAGTTTGAGCCAGCAAGAGACCCAGTACTTC.

This clonotype was picked up many times. This chain uses TRBV12-3 or TRBV12-4 with TRBJ2-3, with TRBD1 matching 8 bases. Germline trimming cut 1 base from V and 5 bases from J; bases unmatched to any gene: 8. The CDR3 extends over 16 amino acids. The CDR3 region is CASSLEWAGGIDTQYF. CDR3 bases: TGTGCCAGCAGTTTAGAATGGGCAGGGGGCATAGATACGCAGTATTTT.

This clonotype was observed a few times. The rearrangement joins TRBV5-4 to TRBJ2-1, with 8 bases fitting TRBD2. CDR3 size: 17 residues. V lost 0 bases, J lost 2 bases, and 7 bases stayed unmatched. Per the germline V gene, CDR1 is SGHNT and CDR2 is YYREEE (reference sequence). The CDR3 loop is CASSLAIGGAAYNEQFF. CDR3 nucleotides: TGTGCCAGCAGCTTGGCCATCGGGGGGGCGGCCTACAATGAGCAGTTCTTC.

This clonotype was found a few times. This chain connects TRBV3-1 to TRBJ2-7; weak D call: TRBD2 (5 bases). From germline, CDR1 is LGHDT and CDR2 YNNKEL (reference sequence). V was cut by 2 bases and J by 2 bases, with 13 bases left in between. The length of the CDR3 is 15 residues. CDR3 residues: CASSQWETGPYEQYF. The CDR3 DNA follows: TGTGCCAGCAGCCAATGGGAGACTGGGCCCTACGAGCAGTACTTC.

This chain connects TRBV6-5 to TRBJ1-5; D ambiguous. CDR1 and CDR2 (germline): MNHEY, SVGAGI. V lost 6 bases and J lost 0, with 6 bases in between. CDR3 length: 13 residues. CDR3 region: CASSFNSNQPQHF. Here the CDR3 DNA reads TGTGCCAGCAGCTTCAATAGCAATCAGCCCCAGCATTTT.

The genes are TRBV5-1 and TRBJ1-1; D may be TRBD1 (5 bases). Trimming left V 2 bases short and J 3 bases short, with 17 bases between. The CDR3 has 16 residues. CDR1 SGHRS and CDR2 YFSETQ come from the germline V gene. The CDR3 coding sequence is TGCGCCAGCAGCTTTGGGGACGGAGGCTTTCACACTGAAGCTTTCTTT. Translating it yields CASSFGDGGFHTEAFF.

The chain combines TRBV29-1 with TRBJ2-3; possibly TRBD1 for D (8 bases). Trimming pared 5 bases from V and 3 bases from J, leaving 15 bases between. The CDR3 length is 14 residues. Germline CDR1 and CDR2: SQVTM and ANQGSEA. CDR3 sequence (DNA): TGCAGCGTTAAAACAGGGGGGGCAACAGATACGCAGTATTTT. Translating gives CSVKTGGATDTQYF.